The 20 T cell receptor beta chains given below trace back to one sample, sequenced in a study of T cell repertoires in cytomegalovirus infection. Antigens for these TCRs are unknown. TCRdb reprocessed the reads via MiXCR and lists one record per CDR3 protein. Of around 770,000 distinct CDR3 sequences listed, almost 30% are singletons. This specimen consisted of cultured CD8+ T cells from PBMCs, obtained from culture after CMV antigen stimulation. These receptors were collected from a human donor in good health (CMV status not recorded). Some clones in this sample may be carry-over from other donors' samples.

This clonotype came up once. This clone may be a read error of a much larger clone one base away. The J gene is TRBJ2-3, the V gene TRBV12-3 or TRBV12-4; D is undetermined. The ends were cut back, 7 bases at V and 6 bases at J, with 17 bases in the middle. The CDR3 extends over 14 amino acids. The CDR3 loop reads CASTRSWTSDTQYF. The DNA of the CDR3 is TGTGCCAGCACTCGAAGCTGGACCTCGGATACGCAGTATTTT.

This clonotype has just a few counts. This chain connects TRBV19 to TRBJ1-6; D is unclear. The V and J ends lost 3 bases and 4 bases respectively, with 7 bases between them. Germline V CDR1 and CDR2: LNHDA, SQIVND (reference sequence). The CDR3 sequence is 14 residues long. CDR3 loop: CASSISLYNSPLHF. The DNA for the CDR3 is TGTGCCAGTAGTATTTCCCTATATAATTCACCCCTCCACTTT.

This sequence joins TRBV7-9 and TRBJ2-5; 8 bases fit TRBD1. The CDR3 is made up of 16 amino acids. J gave up 2 bases and V 4 bases, and 9 bases lay outside the gene matches. Germline V gene lookup returns CDR1 SEHNR and CDR2 FQNEAQ (reference sequence). CDR3 amino acids: CASSSGQGYPQETQYF. CDR3 DNA: TGTGCCAGCAGCTCTGGACAGGGCTATCCTCAAGAGACCCAGTACTTC. The variable domain in full, completed from reference TRBV7-9 and TRBJ2-5, reads DTGVSQNPRHKITKRGQNVTFRCDPISEHNRLYWYRQTLGQGPEFLTYFQNEAQLEKSRLLSDRFSAERPKGSFSTLEIQRTEQGDSAMYLCASSSGQGYPQETQYFGPGTRLLVL.

The CDR3 region is CASSISGSGYEQYF. CDR3 coding DNA: TGTGCCAGCAGTATTTCAGGGTCGGGATACGAGCAGTACTTC. This rearrangement joins TRBV7-8 to TRBJ2-7, with D possibly called TRBD1 or TRBD2 (5 bases each). CDR3 size: 14 residues. V was cut by 6 bases and J by 4 bases, with 16 bases left in between. Germline V CDR1 and CDR2: SGHVS, FQNEAQ.

Ten or more counts support this clonotype. V usage is TRBV7-2 and J usage is TRBJ2-4, with 13 bases identical to TRBD2. Germline V CDR1 and CDR2: SGHTA, FQGNSA. The ends lost 1 base at V and 0 bases at J; junction bases unmatched: 18. The CDR3 extends over 23 amino acids. CDR3 sequence reads: CASSLDRLAGGKVSVLAKNIQYF. The CDR3 nucleotides are TGTGCCAGCAGCTTAGATCGACTAGCGGGGGGAAAAGTCTCTGTCCTAGCCAAAAACATTCAGTACTTC.

CDR3 sequence reads: CASSPGLGRGIEKLFF. DNA of the CDR3: TGTGCCAGCAGTCCCGGACTAGGGCGGGGGATTGAAAAACTGTTTTTT. The chain couples TRBV27 to TRBJ1-4, with D possibly matching TRBD1 (5 bases). The CDR3 consists of 16 residues. V was shortened by 5 bases and J by 7 bases, with 20 bases between the two germline ends. Germline CDR1 and CDR2: MNHEY and SMNVEV (reference sequence). The whole variable domain, filled in from reference TRBV27 and TRBJ1-4, reads EAQVTQNPRYLITVTGKKLTVTCSQNMNHEYMSWYRQDPGLGLRQIYYSMNVEVTDKGDVPEGYKVSRKEKRNFPLILESPSPNQTSLYFCASSPGLGRGIEKLFFGSGTQLSVL.

This clonotype was found a few times. The V call is TRBV7-9, the J call TRBJ1-6; D gene ambiguous. CDR1 and CDR2 (germline): SEHNR, FQNEAQ (reference sequence). With 4 bases removed from V and 0 bases from J, the gap between germline ends came to 13 bases. The CDR3 consists of 17 residues. The CDR3 region is CASSSRGSSSYNSPLHF. CDR3 nucleotides: TGTGCCAGCAGCTCCCGCGGCTCGAGCTCCTATAATTCACCCCTCCACTTT.

This rearrangement joins TRBV27 to TRBJ2-5, with 8 positions matching TRBD1. Germline-derived CDR1 and CDR2 are MNHEY and SMNVEV (reference sequence). V lost 4 bases and J lost 5; bases outside the gene matches: 12. CDR3 length: 16 amino acids. The CDR3: CASSSPSTGVGETQYF. Here the CDR3 DNA reads TGTGCCAGCAGTTCCCCCTCGACAGGGGTTGGGGAGACCCAGTACTTC.

This chain uses TRBV11-1 with TRBJ1-2; D is undetermined. V was trimmed by 2 bases and J by 7 bases, leaving 11 bases between them. The germline V gene encodes CDR1 SGHAT and CDR2 FQDESV (reference sequence). CDR3 length: 13 amino acids. In DNA form, the CDR3 reads TGTGCCAGCAGCTTAAGAACAGACATTGGCTACACCTTC. Translation: CASSLRTDIGYTF.

This clonotype was detected a few times. The J gene is TRBJ2-3, the V gene TRBV7-4; D remains ambiguous. V was clipped by 1 base and J by 0 bases, with 8 bases between them. The V gene's germline CDR1 is SGHVT and CDR2 SQSDAQ. CDR3 length: 15 residues. CDR3 DNA sequence: TGTGCCAGCAGCTTAGGACCTATTAGCACAGATACGCAGTATTTT. This gives the protein CASSLGPISTDTQYF.

The table lists this clonotype with a few counts. V gene TRBV18 combines with J gene TRBJ1-5; D perhaps matches TRBD1 (6 bases). This CDR3 has 16 amino acids. Germline values: CDR1 KGHSH, CDR2 LQKENI. The ends were cut back, 3 bases at V and 6 bases at J, with 18 bases in the middle. CDR3 in DNA: TGTGCCAGCTCACCCCCTACAGGGATCGATGGTCAGCCCCAGCATTTT. This sequence encodes CASSPPTGIDGQPQHF.

CDR3 DNA: TGCGCCAGCAGCTTGGGGGACAGCCTTTACCAAGAGACCCAGTACTTC. Protein: CASSLGDSLYQETQYF. The rearrangement joins TRBV5-1 to TRBJ2-5; 7 nucleotides agree with TRBD1. The ends lost 0 bases at V and 0 bases at J; junction bases unmatched: 5. Looked up from germline, CDR1 is SGHRS and CDR2 is YFSETQ. The CDR3 contains 16 residues.

The chain links TRBV9 to TRBJ2-5; D remains unclear. Germline CDR1 reads SGDLS; CDR2 reads YYNGEE. The V gene lost 0 bases and the J gene lost 5 bases, with 11 bases spanning the gap. The CDR3 is 14 amino acids. Here the CDR3 DNA reads TGTGCCAGCAGCGTAGCTGGGGTCAGTGAGACCCAGTACTTC. Translated, it gives CASSVAGVSETQYF. The complete variable domain, with remaining parts taken from reference TRBV9 and TRBJ2-5, reads DSGVTQTPKHLITATGQRVTLRCSPRSGDLSVYWYQQSLDQGLQFLIQYYNGEERAKGNILERFSAQQFPDLHSELNLSSLELGDSALYFCASSVAGVSETQYFGPGTRLLVL.

This clonotype was observed a single time. The V gene is TRBV27, the J gene TRBJ1-1, with D hard to call. The CDR3 loop spans 13 amino acids. Germline CDR1 MNHEY, CDR2 SMNVEV (reference sequence). Trimming took off 8 bases at V and 6 bases at J, with 16 bases between the two ends. In DNA form, the CDR3 reads TGTGCCAGCTCTTACGGGGTCCCCTCTGAAGCTTTCTTT. Amino acids: CASSYGVPSEAFF.

This clonotype was found many times. The chain is built from TRBV7-8 and TRBJ1-1, with D unresolved. The CDR3 totals 14 residues. The V gene lost 1 base and the J gene lost 2 bases, with 8 bases spanning the gap. Germline lookup yields CDR1 SGHVS and CDR2 FQNEAQ. The DNA of the CDR3 is TGTGCCAGCAGCTTAGGGGCAGAAAACACTGAAGCTTTCTTT. This translates into CASSLGAENTEAFF.

This chain joins TRBV27 and TRBJ1-4; tentatively, D is TRBD1 (5 bases). Trimming removed 0 bases at V and 8 bases at J, with 10 bases between. This CDR3 has 14 amino acids. Germline V gene data show CDR1 as MNHEY and CDR2 as SMNVEV (reference sequence). CDR3 nucleotide sequence: TGTGCCAGCAGTTTATCGGGGGACTGGGAAAAACTGTTTTTT. It translates to CASSLSGDWEKLFF.

In regard to this clonotype: A much larger clonotype is one base distant, so this may be a read error. The gene calls are TRBV7-9 and TRBJ1-1; D is uncertain. Trimming cost V 6 bases and J 1 base, with 6 bases left between them. Germline CDR1 reads SEHNR; CDR2 reads FQNEAQ (reference sequence). The CDR3 has 12 residues. CDR3 in DNA: TGTGCCAGCAGATTTACGAACACTGAAGCTTTCTTT. The encoded protein is CASRFTNTEAFF.

This sequence joins TRBV6-6 and TRBJ2-1, with TRBD2 matching 10 bases. Germline V gene lookup returns CDR1 MNHNY and CDR2 SVGAGI (reference sequence). Trimming removed 0 bases from V and 2 bases from J; junction bases left unmatched: 10. This CDR3 contains 19 residues. The CDR3 nucleotides are TGTGCCAGCAGTTACTCCCCCCCAACTAGCGGGGCCACCTACAATGAGCAGTTCTTC. This sequence encodes CASSYSPPTSGATYNEQFF.

This clonotype was counted at least ten times. This chain joins TRBV12-3 or TRBV12-4 and TRBJ2-5; 10 bases are shared with TRBD2. V was clipped by 3 bases and J by 5 bases; unmatched bases: 6. The CDR3 runs to 15 residues. CDR3 DNA: TGTGCCAGCAGTTTCGAAGCGGGGGGGCGGGAGACCCAGTACTTC. Translation: CASSFEAGGRETQYF.

The gene calls are TRBV6-1 and TRBJ2-7; TRBD1 matches at 7 bases. Looked up from germline, CDR1 is MNHNS and CDR2 is SASEGT. V was clipped by 7 bases and J by 1 base; unmatched bases: 7. The CDR3 extends over 14 amino acids. Here the CDR3 reads CASNSGTASYEQYV. CDR3 nucleotides: TGTGCCAGCAATTCGGGGACAGCTTCCTACGAGCAGTACGTC.